A single sample is the source of the 18 T cell receptor beta chains below, sequenced in a study of blood T cell repertoires in COVID-19. Profiled with immunoSEQ multiplex PCR; TCRdb holds only in-frame clones, not every one. Of 290,000 or so clones listed, around 90% were seen once; the top ten hold 1.1%. The source material was PBMCs or T cells enriched from blood (not recorded which). The receptors originated from a woman in her twenties or thirties who had recovered from COVID-19.

This chain links TRBV5-4 with TRBJ2-7, with 8 nucleotides matching TRBD2. The V gene end was trimmed by 2 bases and the J gene end by 6 bases; junction bases not matched to a gene: 7. Germline V lookup: CDR1 SGHNT, CDR2 YYREEE (reference sequence). This CDR3 contains 14 residues. CDR3 protein: CASSFPGGRFEQYF. DNA for the CDR3: TGTGCCAGCAGCTTTCCGGGAGGGCGGTTCGAGCAGTACTTC. The variable domain in full, with the rest retrieved from reference TRBV5-4 and TRBJ2-7, is ETGVTQSPTHLIKTRGQQVTLRCSSQSGHNTVSWYQQALGQGPQFIFQYYREEENGRGNFPPRFSGLQFPNYSSELNVNALELDDSALYLCASSFPGGRFEQYFGPGTRLTVT.

The table lists this clone with a count of one. The chain has TRBV3-1 (or the pseudogene TRBV3-2) and TRBJ1-1; no firm D call. The CDR3 loop spans 11 amino acids. Trimming stripped 2 bases from V and 8 bases from J, with 6 bases between. CDR1 is LGHDT, CDR2 YNNKEL, per germline (reference sequence). The CDR3 nucleotides read TGTGCCAGCAGCCAATGGGCCGAAGCTTTCTTT. This encodes CASSQWAEAFF.

V gene TRBV7-3 combines with J gene TRBJ1-2; 8 bases align to TRBD1. The CDR3 covers 13 residues. The germline gives CDR1 SGHTA, CDR2 FQGTGA. Unmatched junction bases numbered 7, after V lost 5 bases and J lost 8 bases. CDR3 sequence (DNA): TGTGCCAGCAGCACCCCGACAGGGGACGGCTACACCTTC. This encodes CASSTPTGDGYTF.

V and J are TRBV28 and TRBJ2-5; 12 nucleotides line up with TRBD2. The germline V gene has CDR1 MDHEN and CDR2 SYDVKM. The J segment lost 5 bases and the V segment lost 8 bases, leaving 9 bases of the junction unmatched. The CDR3 is 15 amino acids. The CDR3 DNA is TGTGCCAGCGCTTCACTAGCGGGAGGCGAGGAGACCCAGTACTTC. Encoded protein: CASASLAGGEETQYF. Full variable domain (missing parts from reference TRBV28 and TRBJ2-5): DVKVTQSSRYLVKRTGEKVFLECVQDMDHENMFWYRQDPGLGLRLIYFSYDVKMKEKGDIPEGYSVSREKKERFSLILESASTNQTSMYLCASASLAGGEETQYFGPGTRLLVL.

V gene TRBV27 combines with J gene TRBJ1-6, with a tentative D call TRBD1 (6 bases). The V gene lost 6 bases and the J gene lost 5 bases, with 14 bases spanning the gap. The CDR3 sequence is 15 residues long. CDR1 MNHEY and CDR2 SMNVEV come from the germline V gene (reference sequence). The CDR3 sequence is CASSLLGHNNSPLHF. In DNA form, the CDR3 reads TGTGCCAGCAGCCTCCTGGGACATAATAATTCACCCCTCCACTTT.

The V call is TRBV19, the J call TRBJ1-4, with D tentatively TRBD1 (5 bases). Trimming cost V 2 bases and J 11 bases, with 18 bases left between them. The CDR3 sequence is 15 residues long. Germline V CDR1 and CDR2: LNHDA, SQIVND (reference sequence). The CDR3 loop is CASSIPGGVGTKLFF. CDR3 DNA: TGTGCCAGTAGTATACCCGGCGGGGTAGGGACGAAACTGTTTTTT.

To note about this clone: The sample contains more than one DNA sequence encoding this CDR3. The chain is built from TRBV18 and TRBJ2-7; 9 positions agree with TRBD1. V lost 3 bases and J lost 3; bases outside the gene matches: 6. The CDR3 length is 15 residues. Germline CDR1 and CDR2: KGHSH and LQKENI. The CDR3 sequence: CASSPPGQGFYEQYF. CDR3 nucleotides: TGTGCCAGCTCACCCCCGGGACAGGGTTTCTACGAGCAGTACTTC.

The chain carries TRBV6-5 and TRBJ1-1; 8 bases align to TRBD1. Germline CDR1 is MNHEY and CDR2 is SVGAGI. The CDR3 is 14 amino acids. The V and J ends lost 6 bases and 6 bases, in that order; junction bases with no gene match: 9. This CDR3 is CASRDREHYPEAFF. The CDR3 region has the DNA TGTGCCAGCAGGGACAGGGAACATTACCCTGAAGCTTTCTTT.

This sequence joins TRBV28 and TRBJ1-2; no clear D. Germline lookup yields CDR1 MDHEN and CDR2 SYDVKM. The CDR3 has 12 amino acids. Trimming stripped 5 bases from V and 2 bases from J, with 6 bases between. The CDR3 region is CASSVQNYGYTF. In nucleotides, the CDR3 is TGTGCCAGCAGTGTGCAGAACTATGGCTACACCTTC.

This chain joins TRBV7-3 and TRBJ1-1; possible D gene TRBD1, 5 bases. CDR1 and CDR2 (germline): SGHTA, FQGTGA. With 0 bases removed from V and 4 bases from J, the gap between germline ends came to 15 bases. This CDR3 is built from 16 residues. The CDR3 region has the DNA TGTGCCAGCAGCTTAACAGAGGCACGGAGGGGCACTGAAGCTTTCTTT. It yields the protein CASSLTEARRGTEAFF.

Regarding this clone: The junction shows a germline mismatch at one end, possibly a read error. The rearrangement joins TRBV7-7 to TRBJ2-7, with 8 nucleotides matching TRBD2. The CDR3 has 15 amino acids. Germline CDR1 SSHAT, CDR2 FNYEAQ (reference sequence). CDR3 bases: TGTGCTAGCAGCTTAGGGCTCGGGAGGGACTACGAGCAGTACTTC. Translation: CASSLGLGRDYEQYF.

V gene TRBV11-3 combines with J gene TRBJ2-7; 8 nucleotides line up with TRBD1. The trim removed 3 bases at V and 2 bases at J, leaving 6 bases unmatched. The CDR3 has 15 amino acids. In germline, CDR1 is SGHNT, CDR2 YENEEA. The CDR3 loop is CASSFGQGIAYEQYF. The CDR3 DNA reads TGTGCCAGCAGCTTTGGACAGGGCATAGCCTACGAGCAGTACTTC.

The chain carries TRBV7-8 and TRBJ2-6; D not resolved. V shed 5 bases and J shed 0 bases, with 8 bases lying between them. CDR1 and CDR2 (germline): SGHVS, FQNEAQ. The CDR3 contains 15 residues. In DNA, the CDR3 is TGTGCCAGCAGCCCTAGGCCCTCTGGGGCCAACGTCCTGACTTTC. Protein product: CASSPRPSGANVLTF.

The chain links TRBV29-1 to TRBJ2-1; 11 nucleotides align to TRBD2. Germline CDR1 SQVTM, CDR2 ANQGSEA. The J segment lost 7 bases and the V segment lost 5 bases, leaving 10 bases of the junction unmatched. CDR3 size: 15 residues. CDR3 bases: TGCAGCGTTCCCCCACTAGCGGGAGCTGGGAATGAGCAGTTCTTC. Its translation: CSVPPLAGAGNEQFF.

The chain recombines TRBV3-1 (or the pseudogene TRBV3-2) with TRBJ1-2; D call uncertain. The V and J ends lost 0 bases and 5 bases respectively, with 10 bases between them. The CDR3 extends over 14 amino acids. CDR1 LGHDT and CDR2 YNNKEL come from the germline V gene (reference sequence). For the CDR3, the DNA is TGTGCCAGCAGCCAAGAGCCGACACTGTATGGCTACACCTTC. Translated, it gives CASSQEPTLYGYTF.

This sequence joins TRBV7-9 and TRBJ2-4, with D possibly being TRBD1 (5 bases). CDR1 is SEHNR and CDR2 is FQNEAQ in the germline V gene (reference sequence). V was cut by 4 bases and J by 9 bases, with 25 bases left in between. The length of the CDR3 is 17 residues. CDR3 region: CASSSGTWTRAQGIQYF. In DNA, the CDR3 is TGTGCCAGCAGCTCCGGCACTTGGACCAGGGCCCAGGGCATTCAGTACTTC.

The rearrangement uses TRBV11-2 and TRBJ2-1, with 15 bases fitting TRBD2. The germline gives CDR1 SGHAT, CDR2 FQNNGV. The CDR3 spans 15 residues. V was clipped by 5 bases and J by 7 bases; unmatched bases: 3. CDR3 bases: TGTGCCAGCAGCCGGGGGACTAGCGGGGGGAATGAGCAGTTCTTC. Residues: CASSRGTSGGNEQFF.

This chain joins TRBV7-9 and TRBJ1-3; 11 bases agree with TRBD1. The CDR3 sequence is 17 residues long. V lost 5 bases to trimming and J lost 0 bases; unmatched junction nucleotides: 6. Per germline, CDR1 SEHNR and CDR2 FQNEAQ (reference sequence). Written as DNA, the CDR3 is TGTGCCAGCAGCCCGGGACAGGGGGTAAACTCTGGAAACACCATATATTTT. Translating it yields CASSPGQGVNSGNTIYF.